The 14 T cell receptor beta chains presented below share a single source sample, sequenced in a study of Ad26.COV2.S vaccination and SARS-CoV-2 variants. Described treatment: roughly 18 received Ad26.COV2.S at low or high dose, single or two shots; roughly five received placebo; per-sample allocation not given. Specimen acquisition occurred on day 63 following the initial vaccine or placebo injection. The data were produced by immunoSEQ multiplex PCR, yet TCRdb's version contains in-frame clones alone and is incomplete. The repertoire holds around 300,000 clones, with 85% to 90% as singletons. Material: peripheral blood, obtained in a trial of Ad26.COV2.S vaccine versus placebo. These TCRs come from a person aged 18 to 59 who received the Ad26.COV2.S COVID-19 vaccine or a placebo.

A single count supports this clone. The chain combines TRBV5-4 with TRBJ2-1, with 8 positions matching TRBD2. CDR3 length: 15 amino acids. V lost 1 base and J lost 0; bases outside the gene matches: 0. Germline V gene data show CDR1 as SGHNT and CDR2 as YYREEE (reference sequence). CDR3 loop: CASSLSGGSYNEQFF. DNA of the CDR3: TGTGCCAGCAGCTTGAGCGGGGGCTCCTACAATGAGCAGTTCTTC.

This clone occurred once. The V and J genes are TRBV24-1 and TRBJ2-1; 9 bases are shared with TRBD2. This CDR3 region has 16 residues. The germline V gene has CDR1 KGHDR and CDR2 SFDVKD. Trimming at V came to 1 base and at J to 7 bases, leaving 7 bases not matched to a gene. The CDR3 reads CATSDFGLAGRNEQFF. CDR3 nucleotides: TGTGCCACCAGTGATTTCGGGCTAGCGGGAAGAAATGAGCAGTTCTTC.

The chain couples TRBV27 to TRBJ2-2; the D gene is possibly TRBD1 (6 bases). V was pared by 1 base and J by 7 bases, with 16 bases between. CDR3 length: 16 residues. The germline gives CDR1 MNHEY, CDR2 SMNVEV (reference sequence). The CDR3 bases are TGTGCCAGCAGTTTATTGGTGGGGGCGAGTGGCGGGGAGCTGTTTTTT. Translated, it gives CASSLLVGASGGELFF.

The chain links TRBV11-2 to TRBJ2-3; 7 bases match TRBD1. Losses at the gene ends were 3 bases for V and 0 bases for J; bases not matched to a gene: 3. The CDR3 totals 15 residues. The germline V gene encodes CDR1 SGHAT and CDR2 FQNNGV. The CDR3 nucleotides read TGTGCCAGCAGCTTCACGGACAGGAGCACAGATACGCAGTATTTT. Its translation: CASSFTDRSTDTQYF.

This chain joins TRBV14 and TRBJ1-2, with D unresolved. Germline loops: CDR1 SGHDN, CDR2 FVKESK. V was clipped by 1 base and J by 5 bases, with 14 bases between them. The CDR3 spans 15 residues. CDR3 coding DNA: TGTGCCAGCAGCCAAGGTCTGCTCCCGCCTTATGGCTACACCTTC. Amino acids: CASSQGLLPPYGYTF. Variable domain in full (rest from reference TRBV14 and TRBJ1-2): EAGVTQFPSHSVIEKGQTVTLRCDPISGHDNLYWYRRVMGKEIKFLLHFVKESKQDESGMPNNRFLAERTGGTYSTLKVQPAELEDSGVYFCASSQGLLPPYGYTFGSGTRLTVV.

The genes are TRBV11-2 and TRBJ2-1; no clear D gene. The ends were cut back, 4 bases at V and 5 bases at J, with 9 bases in the middle. This CDR3 is built from 13 residues. Germline V gives CDR1 SGHAT, CDR2 FQNNGV. DNA for the CDR3: TGTGCCAGCAGCTCCTCGGACCACAATGAGCAGTTCTTC. Translating gives CASSSSDHNEQFF.

J is TRBJ2-1 and V is TRBV9; 10 bases are shared with TRBD2. V gave up 0 bases and J gave up 8 bases; unmatched junction bases: 2. The germline V gene has CDR1 SGDLS and CDR2 YYNGEE. The CDR3 consists of 14 residues. Here the CDR3 reads CASSVASGSDEQFF. CDR3 nucleotide sequence: TGTGCCAGCAGCGTAGCTAGCGGGAGTGATGAGCAGTTCTTC.

The chain recombines TRBV9 with TRBJ2-2; TRBD2 matches 11 bases. Germline V lookup: CDR1 SGDLS, CDR2 YYNGEE. The CDR3 loop spans 16 amino acids. Trimming took 0 bases from V and 4 from J; bases not matched to a gene: 2. CDR3 sequence reads: CASSVGLAGTTGELFF. CDR3 coding DNA: TGTGCCAGCAGCGTAGGACTAGCGGGAACCACCGGGGAGCTGTTTTTT.

The rearrangement uses TRBV27 and TRBJ1-6, with D perhaps TRBD1 (5 bases). CDR1 is MNHEY, CDR2 SMNVEV, per germline (reference sequence). The CDR3 extends over 14 amino acids. V was pared by 5 bases and J by 7 bases, with 12 bases between. CDR3 loop: CASSPLTANSPLHF. The CDR3 DNA is TGTGCCAGCAGTCCCCTGACAGCGAATTCACCCCTCCACTTT.

This clone was seen a few times. The chain couples TRBV7-2 to TRBJ1-5; possible D gene TRBD1, 6 bases. The germline gives CDR1 SGHTA, CDR2 FQGNSA. The V end was cut by 5 bases, the J end by 2 bases, with 22 bases between. The CDR3 loop spans 18 amino acids. The CDR3 sequence: CASSLTSQGFGGNQPQHF. As DNA, the CDR3 is TGTGCCAGCAGCCTAACCTCACAGGGATTCGGGGGCAATCAGCCCCAGCATTTT.

This clone came up once. The rearrangement links TRBV5-6 to TRBJ2-7, with a possible D match to TRBD2 (6 bases). V shed 0 bases and J shed 3 bases, with 13 bases lying between them. The germline V gene encodes CDR1 SGHDT and CDR2 YYEEEE. CDR3 length: 15 residues. CDR3 amino acids: CASSLVSGHNYEQYF. In DNA, the CDR3 is TGTGCCAGCAGCTTGGTCAGCGGGCACAACTACGAGCAGTACTTC.

The chain employs TRBV5-1 and TRBJ2-6; D call uncertain. Germline assignment: CDR1 SGHRS and CDR2 YFSETQ. This CDR3 spans 15 amino acids. V was pared by 4 bases and J by 4 bases, with 12 bases between. CDR3 residues: CASSNQWSGANVLTF. The CDR3, as DNA: TGCGCCAGCAGCAACCAATGGTCCGGGGCCAACGTCCTGACTTTC.

This clone is a singleton in its sample. The gene calls are TRBV30 and TRBJ1-1; D possibly corresponds to TRBD1 (5 bases). In germline, CDR1 is GTSNPN, CDR2 SVGIG (reference sequence). The V end was cut by 8 bases, the J end by 4 bases, with 17 bases between. The CDR3 has 13 amino acids. The CDR3 coding sequence is TGTGCCCGGTCCAGCGGGGGGTTCACTGAAGCTTTCTTT. Translation gives CARSSGGFTEAFF.

The V gene is TRBV5-1, the J gene TRBJ2-2; a possible D gene is TRBD1 (6 bases). The CDR3 is 16 amino acids. Germline-derived CDR1 and CDR2 are SGHRS and YFSETQ. Trimming took 2 bases from V and 2 from J, leaving 13 bases between them. The CDR3 is CASSLFSGDNTGELFF. The CDR3 DNA sequence: TGCGCCAGCAGCTTATTCTCAGGGGATAACACCGGGGAGCTGTTTTTT.